This T cell receptor beta chain was sequenced during a study of T cell clonotyping in hematopoietic cell transplantation. This CDR3 spans 14 amino acids. Germline V gene data show CDR1 as LNHDA and CDR2 as SQIVND (reference sequence). With V trimmed by 4 bases and J by 0 bases, 1 base remained unmatched. Produced via immunoSEQ multiplex PCR; TCRdb's table is partial and in-frame only. The repertoire consists of roughly 5,000 clones, with approximately 90% occurring once and the leading ten covering about 39%. The sequence was obtained from a female patient aged 50-65 years who had an allogeneic stem cell transplant from a related donor, so the T cells may come from the graft donor. Some clones in this sample may be carry-over from other donors' samples. The J gene is TRBJ2-7, the V gene TRBV19; 9 nucleotides align to TRBD2. The sample in question was peripheral blood mononuclear cells, obtained 100 days after allogeneic stem cell transplant. The CDR3 here is CASSSGGGSYEQYF. The CDR3 DNA reads as TGTGCCAGTAGTAGCGGGGGGGGCTCCTACGAGCAGTACTTC.